A selection of T cell receptor beta chains follows, all from one sample in a study of blood T cells in healthy people across ages. TCRdb re-analysed the 5' RACE reads in MiXCR, keeping a single row per CDR3 protein. The repertoire holds 1,800,000 or so distinct CDR3 sequences, with about two fifths as singletons. The specimen was blood. Receptor source: a human donor in good health. Each CDR3 is given with its conserved first and last residue. D genes are given only for firm matches. The listing skips clone size in some rows; elsewhere it reads once, few, many or a size class.

clone_size j_call v_call d_call cdr3_aa cdr3_nt
few TRBJ2-4 TRBV13 TRBD1 CASSLIRDRGYAKNIQYF TGTGCCAGCAGCTTGATAAGGGACAGGGGGTATGCCAAAAACATTCAGTACTTC
few TRBJ1-6 TRBV15 - CATSRDYNSPLHF TGTGCCACCAGCAGGGACTATAATTCACCCCTCCACTTT
few TRBJ2-1 TRBV30 - CAWRETAYNEQFF TGTGCCTGGAGGGAGACAGCCTACAATGAGCAGTTCTTC
few TRBJ2-7 TRBV24-1 TRBD1 CATSDSRQGSTYEQYF TGTGCCACCAGTGATTCCCGACAGGGGAGCACCTACGAGCAGTACTTC
- TRBJ2-7 TRBV4-3 - CASSQELVHEQYF TGCGCCAGCAGCCAAGAATTGGTACACGAGCAGTACTTC
many TRBJ2-5 TRBV20-1 TRBD2 CSARIRGGNQETQYF TGCAGTGCAAGAATCCGCGGGGGGAACCAAGAGACCCAGTACTTC
few TRBJ2-3 TRBV7-2 - CASSLAVLLSNTQYF TGTGCCAGCAGCTTAGCTGTACTGCTGAGTAATACGCAGTATTTT
- TRBJ2-1 TRBV5-1 TRBD1 CASSLASLLGQAYNEQFF TGCGCCAGCAGCTTGGCCAGCTTATTGGGACAGGCCTACAATGAGCAGTTCTTC
few TRBJ2-7 TRBV3-1 - CASSQDINREQYF TGTGCCAGCAGCCAAGATATAAACCGCGAGCAGTACTTC
few TRBJ1-2 TRBV4-1 TRBD1 CASSQGGTVRDYGYTF TGCGCCAGCAGCCAAGGGGGGACAGTCCGGGACTATGGCTACACCTTC
few TRBJ1-1 TRBV4-1 TRBD1 CASSNPGQKNTEAFF TGCGCCAGCAGCAACCCGGGACAGAAGAACACTGAAGCTTTCTTT
- TRBJ1-3 TRBV12-3/TRBV12-4 - CASNRRTSGNTIYF TGTGCCAGCAACCGGAGAACTTCTGGAAACACCATATATTTT
- TRBJ2-1 TRBV7-2 - CASSPRPRGYNEQFF TGTGCCAGCAGCCCCAGGCCCAGGGGTTACAATGAGCAGTTCTTC
few TRBJ2-1 TRBV6-2/TRBV6-3 - CASEGFGEQFF TGTGCCAGCGAGGGGTTCGGTGAGCAGTTCTTC
- TRBJ1-5 TRBV28 TRBD1 CASSLRDRAYQPQHF TGTGCCAGCAGTTTACGGGACAGGGCCTATCAGCCCCAGCATTTT
few TRBJ2-1 TRBV5-1 - CASSLQDVYNEQFF TGCGCCAGCAGCTTACAGGACGTATACAATGAGCAGTTCTTC
few TRBJ1-4 TRBV4-3 - CASSQNSATNEKLFF TGCGCCAGCAGCCAAAATAGTGCAACTAATGAAAAACTGTTTTTT
once TRBJ2-3 TRBV6-2/TRBV6-3 - CASSPDLSGADTQYF TGTGCCAGCAGTCCGGACCTCTCGGGGGCAGATACGCAGTATTTT
many TRBJ2-7 TRBV4-3 - CASSQETDSAVYEQYF TGCGCCAGCAGCCAAGAGACGGACAGCGCAGTCTACGAGCAGTACTTC
- TRBJ2-7 TRBV4-3 - CASSQGYRASYEQYF TGCGCCAGCAGCCAAGGATACAGGGCTTCCTACGAGCAGTACTTC
- TRBJ2-4 TRBV29-1 - CSVGNRSILTKNIQYF TGCAGCGTCGGAAACAGGTCGATTCTAACCAAAAACATTCAGTACTTC
- TRBJ2-6 TRBV7-9 - CASSFPSTEASSGANVLTF TGTGCCAGCAGCTTTCCCTCGACAGAGGCAAGCTCTGGGGCCAACGTCCTGACTTTC
- TRBJ1-6 TRBV7-2 - CASRQPQDSYNSPLHF TGTGCCAGCAGACAACCCCAGGACAGTTATAATTCACCCCTCCACTTT
many TRBJ2-5 TRBV20-1 - CSARVQETQYF TGCAGTGCTAGAGTACAAGAGACCCAGTACTTC
many TRBJ2-3 TRBV6-1 - CASSATGGGGPTDTQYF TGTGCCAGCAGTGCTACAGGGGGAGGGGGCCCCACAGATACGCAGTATTTT
- TRBJ1-4 TRBV30 - CAWKMGSNEKLFF TGTGCCTGGAAGATGGGGTCTAATGAAAAACTGTTTTTT
- TRBJ2-7 TRBV12-3/TRBV12-4 - CASSLSQVISGYEQYF TGTGCCAGCAGTTTAAGTCAGGTGATATCCGGCTACGAGCAGTACTTC
- TRBJ2-3 TRBV5-5 - CVSSLAVDMQYF TGTGTCAGCAGCTTGGCTGTTGATATGCAGTATTTT